This T cell receptor (beta chain) was identified in a study of blood T cells in healthy people across ages (dated by TCRdb to about 2015). For the study in its entirety: In model experiments, roughly one uniquely barcoded TCR beta cDNA molecule per two T cells was captured by template switching. Age-related changes in TCR beta repertoire diversity were measured in the study by deep sequencing normalized with unique cDNA molecular identifiers. For two donors (one aged 18 to 29 and one aged 80 or older), the study analyzed two additional independent replicas of 1 million unique cDNA reads from the same blood draw. To avoid experimental bias, donors of different ages were distributed randomly across sequencing lanes. Four age groups were formed from the donors: young (average around 15 years), middle-aged (around 41), aged (over 55) and long-lived (roughly 81).

The investigation overall reported the following: Conclusive comparison of naive and antigen-experienced compartments was prevented by the profiling of bulk unsorted PBMCs. Compared with the aged group, more naive CD4+ T cells, fewer expanded clones and increased TCR diversity were shown by the long-lived group, suggesting age selection. Estimates of total diversity from one million sequenced T cells were regarded as lower bounds and underestimates. Donor CMV infection status was unknown, potentially confounding age-related changes in expanded clonotypes. As age increased, observed TCR beta diversity per million T cells dropped in a roughly linear way, and a significant reduction was already evident by age 40. A strong correlation was found between observed TCR beta diversity and the percentage of naive T cells measured by flow cytometry.

The library came from 5' RACE. This sample was sequenced with an Illumina HiSeq 2500. The second PCR ran for roughly 7 to 11 cycles and used a J-beta primer mix along with a sample-barcoded 5' primer. A unique molecular identifier was introduced onto each TCR beta cDNA molecule by a template-switch 5' adaptor carrying 12 random nucleotides. Each sample yielded at least 2.5 million CDR3-containing paired-end reads. The Mint cDNA synthesis kit, primed by a TRBC-specific oligonucleotide, was used to synthesize first-strand cDNA from all RNA. All cDNA was treated with uracil-DNA glycosylase and then went through a first 18-cycle PCR with the universal primers M1SS and BC2_uni_R. As for the authors' bioinformatics: For normalization, 1 million high-quality reads were randomly selected from each sample, with every read carrying a distinct molecular identifier. Instead of being binned into consensus sequences, reads with shared molecular identifiers were discarded. MiTCR, with a Q25 quality threshold and the strictest error-elimination algorithm, was used for CDR3 identification, clonotype clustering and error correction. A nonparametric unseen species model with Euler transformation was used to estimate lower-bound total TCR beta diversity. Using fastp at Q25 and MiXCR, TCRdb reprocessed the public reads and kept productive beta chains. Each entry merges the rows of one CDR3 protein and shows their most common DNA and genes. TCRdb assigned the V and J calls; the authors' analysis was not used. Present in this sample are 800,000 or so distinct CDR3 sequences, around two thirds of which were seen just once. The ten biggest clones cover around a quarter of the sample.

About this clonotype itself: This receptor's antigen is unknown. Within one base of it there is no much larger clone, and no base qualities were kept.

From its cysteine to its phenylalanine, the CDR3 spans 13 amino acids. The DNA shown is the 39-base CDR3, in frame from base 1. CDR1 and CDR2 are drawn from the germline V gene (reference sequence): DFQATT, SNEGSKA. V is clipped by 5 bases and J by 10 bases, and the sequence between their germline boundaries is 18 bases long. Systemically healthy Caucasian individuals from Russia, over 30 in total and aged roughly 6 to 90 years, were included as donors. Each donor gave approximately 9.3 milliliters of peripheral blood, collected into EDTA-treated Vacutainer tubes. Ficoll-Paque density-gradient centrifugation was used to isolate PBMCs, with at least 6.5 million obtained per sample. Total RNA, at least 5 micrograms per sample, was extracted from PBMCs with Trizol reagent. For every donor, an aliquot of PBMCs went through flow cytometry to measure the percentages of naive CD45RAhigh/CD27high T cells.

The clonotype comes from a man in his thirties or forties in good health. The material sequenced was blood. The rearranged segments are TRBV20-1 and TRBJ2-1; a tentative D match to TRBD2 spans 7 bases. The sequenced DNA: TGCAGTGCTGAGGGCGAGGGGGGGAACGAGCAGTTCTTC. Its protein product is CSAEGEGGNEQFF.